What follows are 5 T cell receptor beta chains derived from one specimen sequenced in a study of CD8 T cells in ankylosing spondylitis. TCRdb called the 5' RACE reads again in MiXCR, with one record for every CDR3 protein. The repertoire has some 240,000 distinct CDR3 sequences, roughly 8.6% of them found once; the top ten carry around 7%. Input material: blood, either unsorted or a sorted T cell fraction (not recorded which). Source of these receptors: a male donor with ankylosing spondylitis or in good health (not recorded which).

This clonotype was observed many times. The J gene is TRBJ2-7, the V gene TRBV5-1, with D possibly matching TRBD2 (5 bases). This CDR3 is built from 14 residues. Germline CDR1 reads SGHRS; CDR2 reads YFSETQ. Trimming stripped 4 bases from V and 4 bases from J, with 15 bases between. Here the CDR3 reads CASSPDRPGYEQYF. The CDR3 nucleotides read TGCGCCAGCAGCCCGGACCGGCCGGGGTACGAGCAGTACTTC.

The gene calls are TRBV4-2 and TRBJ1-1; D is possibly TRBD1 (6 bases). CDR3 length: 15 amino acids. V dropped 4 bases and J dropped 6 bases, with 18 bases sitting between them. Germline loops: CDR1 LGHNA, CDR2 YNFKEQ. CDR3 coding DNA: TGTGCCAGCAGCCTACATAGTGGGGGGCAGCCTGAAGCTTTCTTT. Its translation: CASSLHSGGQPEAFF.

The chain is built from TRBV30 and TRBJ1-2, with D tentatively TRBD1 (5 bases). This CDR3 has 14 amino acids. V was clipped by 6 bases and J by 4 bases, with 18 bases between them. Per germline, CDR1 GTSNPN and CDR2 SVGIG (reference sequence). CDR3 DNA: TGTGCCTGCCGCGATAACCAGGGAATCTATGGCTACACCTTC. Its translation is CACRDNQGIYGYTF.

This clonotype appeared many times. This chain connects TRBV20-1 to TRBJ1-1, with D tentatively TRBD1 (5 bases). V lost 6 bases to trimming and J lost 5 bases, with 25 bases between them. Per the germline V gene, CDR1 is DFQATT and CDR2 is SNEGSKA (reference sequence). The CDR3 consists of 16 residues. The CDR3 spells CSAPPRGHSWKTEAFF. The CDR3 coding sequence is TGCAGTGCCCCACCTCGAGGACACTCCTGGAAAACTGAAGCTTTCTTT.

This clonotype was counted only a few times. The rearrangement joins TRBV20-1 to TRBJ1-1; TRBD1 aligns across 8 bases. Germline V gene data show CDR1 as DFQATT and CDR2 as SNEGSKA (reference sequence). The CDR3 loop spans 17 amino acids. V lost 5 bases and J lost 1; bases outside the gene matches: 15. The CDR3 DNA follows: TGCAGTGCTTCGGGGACAGGCGGGGATGCTACGAACACTGAAGCTTTCTTT. Protein sequence: CSASGTGGDATNTEAFF.